This passage covers 27 T cell receptor beta chains from one sample sequenced in a study of identical twins. TCRdb re-analysed the 5' RACE reads in MiXCR, keeping a single row per CDR3 protein. In the table there are roughly 260,000 distinct CDR3 sequences, 7.5% of which are singletons. These records were also assigned to another study, of yellow fever vaccine responses in identical twins.

Sequencing input: CD8+ T cells sorted from blood. These receptors all stem from a woman aged 18-29 years in good health.

The CDR3 sequence: CASSQRRGVGYNEQFF. For the CDR3, the DNA is TGCGCCAGCAGCCAACGGCGGGGGGTAGGATACAATGAGCAGTTCTTC. The V gene is TRBV4-1, the J gene TRBJ2-1, with TRBD2 identical over 8 bases. CDR1 and CDR2 (germline): MGHRA, YSYEKL. The CDR3 loop spans 16 amino acids. V gave up 2 bases and J gave up 4 bases; unmatched junction bases: 7.

This clonotype was seen a handful of times. V and J are TRBV20-1 and TRBJ2-7; D gene unclear. The CDR3 length is 16 residues. Per germline, CDR1 DFQATT and CDR2 SNEGSKA (reference sequence). V lost 2 bases, J lost 5 bases, and 22 bases lay in between. DNA for the CDR3: TGCAGTGCTAGACCTCCACTGAATTGGGCGCGCCACGAGCAGTACGTC. It yields the protein CSARPPLNWARHEQYV.

The CDR3: CASSEAGVGEQYF. For the CDR3, the DNA is TGCGCCAGCAGTGAAGCGGGAGTTGGAGAGCAGTACTTC. The chain combines TRBV10-1 with TRBJ2-7; 8 positions match TRBD2. Trimming cost V 3 bases and J 7 bases; bases outside gene matches: 5. Germline assignment: CDR1 WNHNN and CDR2 SYGVQD (reference sequence). The CDR3 is 13 residues long.

This clonotype was seen more than once but under ten times. CDR3 nucleotides: TGTGCCAGCAGCTTAACAGGGCCCCTGGTTGATGAGCAGTTCTTC. Protein sequence: CASSLTGPLVDEQFF. The chain carries TRBV5-4 and TRBJ2-1; possible D gene TRBD1, 6 bases. The V gene lost 2 bases and the J gene lost 8 bases, with 17 bases spanning the gap. The CDR3 length is 15 residues. CDR1 and CDR2 from the germline V gene are SGHNT and YYREEE (reference sequence).

The CDR3 sequence: CASSPSTVPYEQYF. The CDR3 bases are TGCGCCAGCAGCCCCTCGACTGTCCCCTACGAGCAGTACTTC. The chain links TRBV4-1 to TRBJ2-7, with D unclear. The V and J ends lost 4 bases and 2 bases respectively, with 12 bases between them. CDR1 MGHRA and CDR2 YSYEKL come from the germline V gene. The CDR3 is 14 amino acids.

This clonotype was picked up a small number of times. This chain uses TRBV7-9 with TRBJ2-1; D might be TRBD1 or TRBD2, each matching 5 bases. The CDR3 runs to 13 residues. The germline CDR1 and CDR2 sequences are SEHNR and FQNEAQ (reference sequence). Trimming stripped 1 base from V and 10 bases from J, with 11 bases between. The CDR3: CASSLVLGREQFF. CDR3 nucleotides: TGTGCCAGCAGCTTAGTGCTGGGACGAGAGCAGTTCTTC.

J is TRBJ2-3 and V is TRBV7-8, with D possibly being TRBD1 (6 bases). Germline-derived CDR1 and CDR2 are SGHVS and FQNEAQ. The CDR3 has 15 amino acids. Deletions cut 5 bases from V and 3 bases from J, with 15 bases between. CDR3 coding DNA: TGTGCCAGCAGCCCCGCCTACAGGGAGACAGATACGCAGTATTTT. Translation gives CASSPAYRETDTQYF.

This clonotype was found a few times. The genes are TRBV7-9 and TRBJ2-3; D is undetermined. The ends were cut back, 5 bases at V and 0 bases at J, with 15 bases in the middle. This CDR3 has 16 amino acids. Looked up from germline, CDR1 is SEHNR and CDR2 is FQNEAQ (reference sequence). CDR3 coding DNA: TGTGCCAGCAGCCACACCTCAGGTCATAGCACAGATACGCAGTATTTT. Its translation is CASSHTSGHSTDTQYF.

This clonotype was counted ten times or more. This rearrangement joins TRBV6-4 to TRBJ2-3, with 7 bases fitting TRBD2. The V and J ends lost 7 bases and 5 bases, in that order; junction bases with no gene match: 12. Germline assignment: CDR1 MRHNA and CDR2 SNTAGT. This CDR3 region has 15 residues. The CDR3 DNA sequence: TGTGCCAGCAACCCTGGGAGGGGCTGGGGAGATACGCAGTATTTT. Residues: CASNPGRGWGDTQYF.

In its sample, this clonotype was seen a few times. The chain recombines TRBV20-1 with TRBJ2-2; 12 bases fit TRBD2. Trimming removed 6 bases from V and 3 bases from J; junction bases left unmatched: 5. This CDR3 is built from 15 residues. CDR1 is DFQATT, CDR2 SNEGSKA, per germline (reference sequence). The CDR3 nucleotides read TGCAGTGCCAAGACTAGCGGGAGTGACACCGGGGAGCTGTTTTTT. Its translation: CSAKTSGSDTGELFF.

This clonotype was recorded at least ten times. The chain uses TRBV12-3 or TRBV12-4 and TRBJ2-7; 10 nucleotides line up with TRBD2. CDR3 size: 13 residues. J lost 7 bases, V lost 7 bases, and 7 bases had no gene match. CDR3 DNA sequence: TGTGCCAGCAACTTAGCGGGGGGTGGAGAGCAGTACTTC. Translation gives CASNLAGGGEQYF.

This clonotype appeared many times. CDR3 protein: CASRHENTEAFF. As DNA, the CDR3 is TGTGCCAGCCGCCACGAGAACACTGAAGCTTTCTTT. The chain is built from TRBV12-3 or TRBV12-4 and TRBJ1-1, with unresolved D. The CDR3 extends over 12 amino acids. V was trimmed by 8 bases and J by 1 base, leaving 8 bases between them.

V and J are TRBV5-1 and TRBJ2-3, with D tentatively TRBD1 (6 bases). CDR3 length equals 14 residues. Germline loops: CDR1 SGHRS, CDR2 YFSETQ. Trimming stripped 5 bases from V and 0 bases from J, with 10 bases between. The CDR3 region has the DNA TGCGCCAGCAGTCCTGGACAGAGCACAGATACGCAGTATTTT. This sequence encodes CASSPGQSTDTQYF.

This sequence joins TRBV10-2 and TRBJ1-2, with D hard to call. Trimming left V 0 bases short and J 4 bases short, with 15 bases between. The CDR3 is 16 amino acids. Germline V CDR1 and CDR2: WSHSY, SAAADI. The CDR3 here is CASSESVEGRGYGYTF. CDR3 coding DNA: TGCGCCAGCAGTGAGTCCGTAGAGGGTCGGGGCTATGGCTACACCTTC.

The rearrangement links TRBV12-3 or TRBV12-4 to TRBJ1-5, with D unclear. Trimming left V 2 bases short and J 5 bases short, with 10 bases between. This CDR3 comprises 14 residues. The DNA of the CDR3 is TGTGCCAGCAGTTTAAACAGAGAAGATCAGCCCCAGCATTTT. Translation: CASSLNREDQPQHF.

The chain has TRBV7-9 and TRBJ2-2; D may be TRBD1 or TRBD2 (5 bases each). Germline loops: CDR1 SEHNR, CDR2 FQNEAQ (reference sequence). Trimming shortened V by 11 bases and J by 6 bases, and 19 bases separated the two germline ends. The CDR3 is 14 amino acids. For the CDR3, the DNA is TGTGCCGGTTCGGGGCGCTCTCGTTCCGGGGAGCTGTTTTTT. It codes for CAGSGRSRSGELFF.

The table lists this clonotype with many counts. The V and J genes are TRBV11-2 and TRBJ1-6; D gene ambiguous. The CDR3 extends over 18 amino acids. V dropped 5 bases and J dropped 0 bases, with 17 bases sitting between them. Per the germline V gene, CDR1 is SGHAT and CDR2 is FQNNGV. The CDR3 here is CASSPRGSESSYNSPLHF. The CDR3 region has the DNA TGTGCCAGCAGCCCCCGAGGGAGTGAAAGCTCCTATAATTCACCCCTCCACTTT.

This clonotype was seen at least ten times. In DNA form, the CDR3 reads TGTGCCAGCAGTTTAGACTGGGGCACTGAAGCTTTCTTT. It encodes CASSLDWGTEAFF. The chain employs TRBV12-3 or TRBV12-4 and TRBJ1-1, with no clear D. The length of the CDR3 is 13 residues. The V gene lost 1 base and the J gene lost 4 bases, with 7 bases spanning the gap.

This chain connects TRBV24-1 to TRBJ2-1; no clear D gene. This CDR3 is built from 13 residues. CDR1 is KGHDR, CDR2 SFDVKD, per germline. Trimming stripped 6 bases from V and 4 bases from J, with 9 bases between. Here the CDR3 reads CATSSPGYNEQFF. CDR3 coding DNA: TGTGCCACCAGTAGCCCTGGGTACAATGAGCAGTTCTTC.

The count of this clonotype is one. The genes are TRBV7-2 and TRBJ2-6, with D uncertain. The CDR3 runs to 16 residues. The V and J ends lost 2 bases and 0 bases respectively, with 8 bases between them. From germline, CDR1 is SGHTA and CDR2 FQGNSA. The CDR3 region has the DNA TGTGCCAGCAGCTTAATATGGGCCTCTGGGGCCAACGTCCTGACTTTC. Encoded protein: CASSLIWASGANVLTF. The full variable domain, in which reference TRBV7-2 and TRBJ2-6 provide the parts outside the CDR3, is GAGVSQSPSNKVTEKGKDVELRCDPISGHTALYWYRQSLGQGLEFLIYFQGNSAPDKSGLPSDRFSAERTGGSVSTLTIQRTQQEDSAVYLCASSLIWASGANVLTFGAGSRLTVL.

The table lists this clonotype with a few counts. DNA for the CDR3: TGCGCCAGCAGCCAAGATTTGTACGAGCGGGGAGAAACCGGGGAGCTGTTTTTT. Its translation is CASSQDLYERGETGELFF. The chain has TRBV4-1 and TRBJ2-2, with 7 bases fitting TRBD2. V lost 0 bases and J lost 5; bases outside the gene matches: 12. Germline V lookup: CDR1 MGHRA, CDR2 YSYEKL. The CDR3 has 18 residues.

The J gene is TRBJ2-2, the V gene TRBV7-9, with unresolved D. Trimming removed 5 bases at V and 1 base at J, with 14 bases between. The CDR3 consists of 16 residues. CDR1 and CDR2 from the germline V gene are SEHNR and FQNEAQ (reference sequence). The CDR3 loop reads CASSRWNVVNTGELFF. CDR3 coding DNA: TGTGCCAGCAGCCGTTGGAACGTGGTGAACACCGGGGAGCTGTTTTTT.

The chain recombines TRBV7-9 with TRBJ2-7; 14 nucleotides line up with TRBD2. Germline assignment: CDR1 SEHNR and CDR2 FQNEAQ (reference sequence). The CDR3 runs to 16 residues. The V and J ends lost 4 bases and 1 base, in that order; junction bases with no gene match: 3. CDR3 region: CASSSWTSGRSYEQYF. The CDR3 region has the DNA TGTGCCAGCAGCTCATGGACTAGCGGGAGGTCCTACGAGCAGTACTTC.

The chain employs TRBV20-1 and TRBJ2-6, with D unclear. V was clipped by 3 bases and J by 0 bases, with 12 bases between them. From germline, CDR1 is DFQATT and CDR2 SNEGSKA (reference sequence). This CDR3 spans 16 amino acids. The CDR3 sequence is CSASPSHVSGANVLTF. CDR3 bases: TGCAGTGCTAGCCCATCACATGTCTCTGGGGCCAACGTCCTGACTTTC.

This clonotype has only a few counts. Here the CDR3 DNA reads TGTGCCAGCAGTGAAGCGGGACGTCGCCTCGATGAGCAGTTCTTC. It specifies CASSEAGRRLDEQFF. The chain combines TRBV2 with TRBJ2-1, with D possibly called TRBD1 or TRBD2 (5 bases each). The CDR3 loop spans 15 amino acids. Deletions cut 0 bases from V and 8 bases from J, with 14 bases between. The germline V gene has CDR1 SNHLY and CDR2 FYNNEI. Supplemented by reference TRBV2 and TRBJ2-1, the full variable domain reads EPEVTQTPSHQVTQMGQEVILRCVPISNHLYFYWYRQILGQKVEFLVSFYNNEISEKSEIFDDQFSVERPDGSNFTLKIRSTKLEDSAMYFCASSEAGRRLDEQFFGPGTRLTVL.

This clonotype showed up many times. The rearrangement joins TRBV29-1 to TRBJ2-1; tentatively, D is TRBD2 (5 bases). Per the germline V gene, CDR1 is SQVTM and CDR2 is ANQGSEA. CDR3 size: 16 residues. The V and J ends lost 1 base and 2 bases respectively, with 15 bases between them. CDR3 region: CSVEGAREIPYNEQFF. In DNA form, the CDR3 reads TGCAGCGTTGAAGGTGCCCGGGAAATCCCCTACAATGAGCAGTTCTTC.

This clonotype has a count of ten or more. The chain employs TRBV28 and TRBJ2-7; D gene uncertain. The CDR3 has 13 amino acids. V was trimmed by 8 bases and J by 3 bases, leaving 14 bases between them. Germline V gene sequence: CDR1 MDHEN, CDR2 SYDVKM. This CDR3 reads CASCGRAIYEQYF. In DNA form, the CDR3 reads TGTGCCAGCTGTGGCAGAGCGATCTACGAGCAGTACTTC.